The 29 T cell receptor beta chains in this list originate from one sample, sequenced in a study of control samples from healthy donors and cancer patients. The repertoire was sequenced with immunoSEQ multiplex PCR; TCRdb's copy has only in-frame clones and lacks some. The table includes 400,000 to 450,000 clones, about nine tenths detected once. Specimen: PBMCs. Receptors originate from a man aged 40-50 years with head and neck cancer.

This chain uses TRBV12-3 or TRBV12-4 with TRBJ2-7; 10 nucleotides agree with TRBD1. This CDR3 is built from 13 residues. The ends lost 3 bases at V and 5 bases at J; junction bases unmatched: 1. The CDR3 loop reads CASSLGQGNEQYF. The CDR3 DNA sequence: TGTGCCAGCAGTTTGGGACAGGGGAACGAGCAGTACTTC.

The CDR3 protein is CASSVGTEETQYF. CDR3 coding DNA: TGTGCCAGTAGTGTGGGGACCGAAGAGACCCAGTACTTC. The rearrangement uses TRBV19 and TRBJ2-5, with D perhaps being TRBD1 or TRBD2 (5 bases each). The CDR3 runs to 13 residues. Trimming stripped 5 bases from V and 3 bases from J, with 10 bases between. From germline, CDR1 is LNHDA and CDR2 SQIVND (reference sequence).

The sample holds one count of this clone. This chain links TRBV11-3 with TRBJ2-1; 10 nucleotides match TRBD2. V dropped 1 base and J dropped 8; count of bases not matched to a gene: 14. The germline V gene encodes CDR1 SGHNT and CDR2 YENEEA. This CDR3 has 18 residues. In DNA form, the CDR3 reads TGTGCCAGCAGCTTAGGGAAGATAGGGCTAGCGGGAGTAGATGAGCAGTTCTTC. It specifies CASSLGKIGLAGVDEQFF. The full variable domain, completed using reference TRBV11-3 and TRBJ2-1, is EAGVVQSPRYKIIEKKQPVAFWCNPISGHNTLYWYLQNLGQGPELLIRYENEEAVDDSQLPKDRFSAERLKGVDSTLKIQPAELGDSAVYLCASSLGKIGLAGVDEQFFGPGTRLTVL.

The V call is TRBV6-6, the J call TRBJ2-5; D unclear. The CDR3 extends over 11 amino acids. Trimming cost V 6 bases and J 4 bases, with 6 bases left between them. Germline CDR1 and CDR2: MNHNY and SVGAGI (reference sequence). CDR3 coding DNA: TGTGCCAGCAGCTTAGGAGAGACCCAGTACTTC. Translated, it gives CASSLGETQYF.

The chain is built from TRBV27 and TRBJ1-1; D is possibly TRBD1 (6 bases). Germline values: CDR1 MNHEY, CDR2 SMNVEV (reference sequence). This CDR3 has 17 residues. Trimming took 5 bases from V and 0 from J, leaving 19 bases between them. The CDR3 DNA reads as TGTGCCAGCAGTCGAATTCGGACAGAGGGCTTGAACACTGAAGCTTTCTTT. Translation: CASSRIRTEGLNTEAFF.

J is TRBJ1-1 and V is TRBV4-3, with a tentative D call TRBD1 (5 bases). This CDR3 comprises 14 residues. The ends were cut back, 3 bases at V and 3 bases at J, with 11 bases in the middle. The germline V gene has CDR1 LGHNA and CDR2 YSLEER. CDR3 coding DNA: TGCGCCAGCAGCCAGGGGCGGTGGGACACTGAAGCTTTCTTT. Translating gives CASSQGRWDTEAFF.

The table lists this clone with a count of one. The chain employs TRBV7-9 and TRBJ2-7, with 10 bases matching TRBD2. The CDR3 is made up of 14 amino acids. Losses at the gene ends were 5 bases for V and 4 bases for J; bases not matched to a gene: 5. CDR1 SEHNR and CDR2 FQNEAQ come from the germline V gene (reference sequence). The CDR3, as DNA: TGTGCCAGCAGCCCACCTAGCGGGAGTTACGAGCAGTACTTC. Its translation is CASSPPSGSYEQYF.

The chain carries TRBV3-1 (or the pseudogene TRBV3-2) and TRBJ1-5; no definite D call. V lost 3 bases and J lost 3, with 3 bases in between. This CDR3 is 12 amino acids long. Germline CDR1 LGHDT, CDR2 YNNKEL (reference sequence). The CDR3 sequence: CASSHNNQPQHF. The CDR3, as DNA: TGTGCCAGCAGCCATAACAATCAGCCCCAGCATTTT.

This chain connects TRBV9 to TRBJ2-7; 10 bases align to TRBD1. The CDR3 covers 18 residues. Germline V CDR1 and CDR2: SGDLS, YYNGEE. V lost 1 base and J lost 5; bases outside the gene matches: 15. The CDR3 nucleotides are TGTGCCAGCAGCGTATCGGGACAGGGGATGGGGGCTGTCCACGAGCAGTACTTC. Its protein product is CASSVSGQGMGAVHEQYF.

J is TRBJ2-3 and V is TRBV12-3 or TRBV12-4; 7 nucleotides agree with TRBD2. Trimming at V came to 8 bases and at J to 6 bases, leaving 8 bases not matched to a gene. CDR3 length: 13 residues. The CDR3 loop reads CASLGGVADTQYF. CDR3 nucleotide sequence: TGTGCCAGCCTGGGGGGGGTAGCGGATACGCAGTATTTT.

Remarks on this clone: Other DNA sequences in the same sample also yield this CDR3. The rearrangement links TRBV18 to TRBJ2-2, with 7 bases identical to TRBD1. The CDR3 runs 15 residues. The germline CDR1 and CDR2 sequences are KGHSH and LQKENI. The junction had 3 bases not matched to a gene; V was cut back by 4 bases and J by 1 base. The CDR3: CASSLRQGNTGELFF. The CDR3 region has the DNA TGTGCCAGCTCACTGAGACAGGGGAACACCGGGGAGCTGTTTTTT. Looking up the rest from reference TRBV18 and TRBJ2-2 gives the full variable domain: NAGVMQNPRHLVRRRGQEARLRCSPMKGHSHVYWYRQLPEEGLKFMVYLQKENIIDESGMPKERFSAEFPKEGPSILRIQQVVRGDSAAYFCASSLRQGNTGELFFGEGSRLTVL.

The chain carries TRBV21-1 and TRBJ1-4; whether TRBD1, the table's D call, matches the DNA was not checked. TRBV21-1 is given as a pseudogene. This CDR3 region has 19 residues. CDR3 protein: CASSLKRGRAGATNEKLFF. The CDR3 DNA follows: TGTGCCAGCAGTTTAAAAAGGGGGCGGGCAGGGGCAACTAATGAAAAACTGTTTTTT.

This clone was found once. V usage is TRBV9 and J usage is TRBJ1-1; tentatively, D is TRBD1 (6 bases). From germline, CDR1 is SGDLS and CDR2 YYNGEE. The CDR3 runs 13 residues. The V gene lost 3 bases and the J gene lost 7 bases, with 13 bases spanning the gap. Here the CDR3 reads CASSAGTKVEAFF. The CDR3 DNA sequence: TGTGCCAGCAGCGCGGGGACAAAAGTTGAAGCTTTCTTT.

V is TRBV19 and J is TRBJ1-5; 8 bases agree with TRBD1. Germline trimming cut 3 bases from V and 7 bases from J; bases unmatched to any gene: 11. The CDR3 consists of 16 residues. Per germline, CDR1 LNHDA and CDR2 SQIVND (reference sequence). Here the CDR3 DNA reads TGTGCCAGTAGTATTCTCCGAGGACAGGGTAAACAGCCCCAGCATTTT. As protein: CASSILRGQGKQPQHF.

Of note for this clone: The same CDR3 also results from other DNA sequences found in this sample. The rearrangement links TRBV3-1 (or the pseudogene TRBV3-2) to TRBJ2-7; D gene uncertain. Between the trimmed V and J ends, which lost 3 bases and 2 bases, there was a span of 5 bases. Germline assignment: CDR1 LGHDT and CDR2 YNNKEL (reference sequence). CDR3 length: 12 amino acids. DNA for the CDR3: TGTGCCAGCAGCCAGGTGACCTACGAGCAGTACTTC. It is translated as CASSQVTYEQYF.

DNA of the CDR3: TGTGCCAGCAGATCAGGGGAAAAACTGTTTTTT. Its translation is CASRSGEKLFF. The chain employs TRBV6-5 and TRBJ1-4; D possibly corresponds to TRBD1 (5 bases). The CDR3 has 11 residues. In germline, CDR1 is MNHEY, CDR2 SVGAGI. V was cut by 6 bases and J by 8 bases, with 7 bases left in between.

This clone was observed once. This CDR3 reads CASSIMVLAGGSEQYF. The DNA for the CDR3 is TGTGCCAGCTCAATAATGGTACTAGCGGGAGGATCCGAGCAGTACTTC. The rearrangement joins TRBV18 to TRBJ2-7, with TRBD2 matching 12 bases. J gave up 6 bases and V 5 bases, and 11 bases lay outside the gene matches. The V gene's germline CDR1 is KGHSH and CDR2 LQKENI. The CDR3 contains 16 residues.

The V call is TRBV19, the J call TRBJ1-1, with D unresolved. Trimming took off 0 bases at V and 1 base at J, with 9 bases between the two ends. This CDR3 has 15 residues. CDR1 is LNHDA and CDR2 is SQIVND in the germline V gene (reference sequence). The DNA for the CDR3 is TGTGCCAGTAGTATAGACAGGTTGCCGAACACTGAAGCTTTCTTT. Protein: CASSIDRLPNTEAFF.

CDR3: CASSPPVRSPGNTIYF. CDR3 nucleotides: TGTGCCAGCTCACCACCCGTCAGGTCCCCTGGAAACACCATATATTTT. The chain couples TRBV18 to TRBJ1-3; no reliable D call. Per germline, CDR1 KGHSH and CDR2 LQKENI. Trimming took 0 bases from V and 2 from J, leaving 11 bases between them. This CDR3 comprises 16 residues.

This clone was counted a single time. This rearrangement joins TRBV28 to TRBJ2-7, with D possibly TRBD1 on 6 matching bases. CDR3 size: 15 residues. Germline-derived CDR1 and CDR2 are MDHEN and SYDVKM. Deletions cut 2 bases from V and 4 bases from J, with 15 bases between. CDR3 loop: CASSLLNREMYEQYF. The CDR3 region has the DNA TGTGCCAGCAGTTTACTCAACAGGGAGATGTACGAGCAGTACTTC.

The chain combines TRBV6-5 with TRBJ2-2; no definite D call. CDR3 length: 15 residues. V lost 0 bases and J lost 0, with 5 bases in between. CDR1 is MNHEY and CDR2 is SVGAGI in the germline V gene. CDR3: CASSYSSPNTGELFF. The CDR3 DNA follows: TGTGCCAGCAGTTACTCGAGCCCGAACACCGGGGAGCTGTTTTTT.

The chain joins TRBV28 to TRBJ1-1; D unclear. The CDR3 is 14 amino acids. V lost 3 bases and J lost 8, with 16 bases in between. Germline loops: CDR1 MDHEN, CDR2 SYDVKM. CDR3 region: CASSLGRSTLEAFF. The CDR3 DNA is TGTGCCAGCAGTTTGGGCCGATCGACCCTCGAAGCTTTCTTT. Full variable domain (outside the CDR3, taken from reference TRBV28 and TRBJ1-1): DVKVTQSSRYLVKRTGEKVFLECVQDMDHENMFWYRQDPGLGLRLIYFSYDVKMKEKGDIPEGYSVSREKKERFSLILESASTNQTSMYLCASSLGRSTLEAFFGQGTRLTVV.

The V call is TRBV3-1 (or the pseudogene TRBV3-2), the J call TRBJ1-2, with 7 positions matching TRBD1. After removal of 4 bases from V and 5 bases from J, the junction contained 10 bases not matched to a gene. Germline V gene sequence: CDR1 LGHDT, CDR2 YNNKEL (reference sequence). CDR3 length: 15 residues. This chain's CDR3 is CASSPDFQGGYGYTF. For the CDR3, the DNA is TGTGCCAGCAGCCCTGATTTCCAGGGGGGGTATGGCTACACCTTC.

As concerns this clone: At the DNA level, this CDR3 is encoded by other sequences in the same sample as well. J is TRBJ1-2 and V is TRBV5-8; D remains unclear. The V gene's germline CDR1 is SGHTS and CDR2 YDEGEE. This CDR3 comprises 11 residues. V was trimmed by 10 bases and J by 2 bases, leaving 9 bases between them. The CDR3 nucleotides are TGTGCCTCGGGGAGGAACTATGGCTACACCTTC. It specifies CASGRNYGYTF.

This clone was detected once. The chain links TRBV18 to TRBJ1-5; tentative D call: TRBD1 (6 bases). Trimming removed 3 bases at V and 0 bases at J, with 9 bases between. This CDR3 is 15 amino acids long. CDR1 is KGHSH and CDR2 is LQKENI in the germline V gene. The CDR3: CASSPRTVSNQPQHF. CDR3 nucleotides: TGTGCCAGCTCACCGCGGACAGTTAGCAATCAGCCCCAGCATTTT.

In its sample, this clone was seen once. V is TRBV6-1 and J is TRBJ1-5; D perhaps matches TRBD1 (5 bases). The V end was cut by 3 bases, the J end by 4 bases, with 10 bases between. Per the germline V gene, CDR1 is MNHNS and CDR2 is SASEGT. This CDR3 is built from 14 residues. The CDR3 DNA reads TGTGCCAGCAGTGATCGAGGGGCGAATCAGCCCCAGCATTTT. Protein: CASSDRGANQPQHF.

The chain employs TRBV2 and TRBJ1-4; D unclear. Trimming cost V 6 bases and J 1 base, with 6 bases left between them. Germline V CDR1 and CDR2: SNHLY, FYNNEI. The CDR3 is made up of 13 amino acids. The CDR3: CASREITNEKLFF. The DNA for the CDR3 is TGTGCCAGCAGGGAGATAACTAATGAAAAACTGTTTTTT.

As DNA, the CDR3 is TGTGCCAGCAGCCAACGCGGACAGACCTACGAGCAGTACTTC. Translation: CASSQRGQTYEQYF. V gene TRBV3-1 (or the pseudogene TRBV3-2) combines with J gene TRBJ2-7; perhaps TRBD1 as D (6 bases). This CDR3 has 14 residues. Trimming left V 2 bases short and J 2 bases short, with 10 bases between. Germline values: CDR1 LGHDT, CDR2 YNNKEL (reference sequence).

Here the CDR3 reads CASREGSNTGELFF. The CDR3 nucleotides read TGTGCCAGCAGGGAGGGGTCGAACACCGGGGAGCTGTTTTTT. V usage is TRBV9 and J usage is TRBJ2-2, with D tentatively TRBD2 (6 bases). The germline V gene has CDR1 SGDLS and CDR2 YYNGEE. There are 14 residues in the CDR3. Between the trimmed V and J ends, which lost 5 bases and 0 bases, there was a span of 8 bases.